This entry lists 11 T cell receptor beta chains sequenced from one sample in a study of T cells in Graves' hyperthyroidism and ophthalmopathy. It was RNA transcripts that yielded the amplified TCR beta CDR3 regions. First-round RT-PCR of the TCR CDR3 relied on the HTBI primer set. A single record per CDR3 protein comes from TCRdb applying MiXCR to the multiplex PCR reads. The data contain hundreds of thousands of distinct CDR3 sequences, 15% to 17% of them seen just once; the ten biggest clones take up 7.5% to 8%. Sequenced: blood. The receptors were gathered from a woman younger than 35 with Graves' hyperthyroidism.

The genes are TRBV19 and TRBJ2-7; D unresolved. V dropped 3 bases and J dropped 0 bases, with 9 bases sitting between them. CDR1 is LNHDA and CDR2 is SQIVND in the germline V gene (reference sequence). The CDR3 covers 14 residues. The CDR3 here is CASSIYGSSYEQYF. The CDR3 DNA reads TGTGCCAGTAGTATCTACGGCAGCTCCTACGAGCAGTACTTC.

This clonotype appeared many times. This chain connects TRBV12-3 or TRBV12-4 to TRBJ2-7; possibly TRBD1 for D (6 bases). The CDR3 loop spans 15 amino acids. V lost 1 base and J lost 1, with 11 bases in between. CDR3 DNA: TGTGCCAGCAGTTTAGGGGGGCCTAGTTCCTACGAGCAGTACTTC. This encodes CASSLGGPSSYEQYF.

This clonotype showed up many times. The V and J genes are TRBV12-3 or TRBV12-4 and TRBJ2-2, with D perhaps TRBD1 (6 bases). This CDR3 contains 16 residues. Trimming shortened V by 5 bases and J by 1 base, and 14 bases separated the two germline ends. Here the CDR3 DNA reads TGTGCCAGCAGTCCCAACAGGGTTGGGAACACCGGGGAGCTGTTTTTT. The encoded protein is CASSPNRVGNTGELFF.

On this clonotype: This may be a read error, as it is one base from a much larger clone. The CDR3 region is CASRTGAANYGCTF. The CDR3 DNA reads as TGCGCCAGCAGGACAGGGGCAGCTAACTATGGCTGCACCTTC. The rearrangement uses TRBV5-1 and TRBJ1-2; 8 positions match TRBD1. Germline V gives CDR1 SGHRS, CDR2 YFSETQ. CDR3 length: 14 residues.

The sample holds a few counts of this clonotype. J is TRBJ1-2 and V is TRBV5-1; 9 bases line up with TRBD1. V lost 4 bases and J lost 4; bases outside the gene matches: 14. The CDR3 consists of 17 residues. CDR1 is SGHRS, CDR2 YFSETQ, per germline. The CDR3 sequence is CASSPPPGGQGSYGYTF. CDR3 coding DNA: TGCGCCAGCAGCCCTCCCCCGGGGGGACAGGGATCCTATGGCTACACCTTC. Drawing the rest from reference TRBV5-1 and TRBJ1-2, the complete variable domain is KAGVTQTPRYLIKTRGQQVTLSCSPISGHRSVSWYQQTPGQGLQFLFEYFSETQRNKGNFPGRFSGRQFSNSRSEMNVSTLELGDSALYLCASSPPPGGQGSYGYTFGSGTRLTVV.

The sample holds a few counts of this clonotype. J is TRBJ1-6 and V is TRBV9, with 12 bases fitting TRBD1. This CDR3 has 15 amino acids. The germline V gene has CDR1 SGDLS and CDR2 YYNGEE. V gave up 4 bases and J gave up 8 bases; unmatched junction bases: 4. The DNA of the CDR3 is TGTGCCAGCAGCCCGGGACAGGGGGCTGATTCACCCCTCCACTTT. It codes for CASSPGQGADSPLHF.

This clonotype has more than one count but fewer than ten. The chain uses TRBV27 and TRBJ2-3, with D tentatively TRBD1 or TRBD2 (6 bases each). V was clipped by 5 bases and J by 6 bases, with 15 bases between them. CDR1 is MNHEY, CDR2 SMNVEV, per germline (reference sequence). The CDR3 is 14 residues long. This CDR3 is CASSVQGGLDTQYF. CDR3 bases: TGTGCCAGCAGTGTACAGGGAGGATTGGATACGCAGTATTTT.

This clonotype appeared once. The chain combines TRBV2 with TRBJ1-1, with D possibly TRBD1 on 6 matching bases. This CDR3 has 17 residues. V shed 6 bases and J shed 1 base, with 21 bases lying between them. In germline, CDR1 is SNHLY, CDR2 FYNNEI. In DNA form, the CDR3 reads TGTGCCAGCAGCCCAGGACAGACGGAAAATAAGAACACTGAAGCTTTCTTT. Its protein is CASSPGQTENKNTEAFF.

V gene TRBV2 combines with J gene TRBJ2-5; 13 bases are shared with TRBD2. The V segment lost 6 bases and the J segment 5 bases; nucleotides outside the gene matches: 6. This CDR3 spans 15 amino acids. Germline V gene lookup returns CDR1 SNHLY and CDR2 FYNNEI. Here the CDR3 reads CASRRTSGSRETQYF. CDR3 DNA: TGTGCCAGCAGGCGGACTAGCGGGAGTCGGGAGACCCAGTACTTC.

This clonotype was picked up many times. This sequence joins TRBV28 and TRBJ1-6; D unclear. The CDR3 has 13 residues. V lost 5 bases, J lost 5 bases, and 7 bases lay in between. Per the germline V gene, CDR1 is MDHEN and CDR2 is SYDVKM. CDR3 nucleotides: TGTGCCAGCAGTCTTGATGATAATTCACCCCTCCACTTT. It is translated as CASSLDDNSPLHF.

This clonotype was picked up many times. V usage is TRBV6-2 or TRBV6-3 and J usage is TRBJ2-7; D gene uncertain. Germline V lookup: CDR1 MNHEY, CDR2 SVGEGT. The CDR3 has 12 amino acids. The V gene lost 7 bases and the J gene lost 2 bases, with 9 bases spanning the gap. The CDR3 loop is CASTPRPYEQYF. The CDR3 nucleotides read TGTGCCAGCACCCCTCGGCCCTACGAGCAGTACTTC.